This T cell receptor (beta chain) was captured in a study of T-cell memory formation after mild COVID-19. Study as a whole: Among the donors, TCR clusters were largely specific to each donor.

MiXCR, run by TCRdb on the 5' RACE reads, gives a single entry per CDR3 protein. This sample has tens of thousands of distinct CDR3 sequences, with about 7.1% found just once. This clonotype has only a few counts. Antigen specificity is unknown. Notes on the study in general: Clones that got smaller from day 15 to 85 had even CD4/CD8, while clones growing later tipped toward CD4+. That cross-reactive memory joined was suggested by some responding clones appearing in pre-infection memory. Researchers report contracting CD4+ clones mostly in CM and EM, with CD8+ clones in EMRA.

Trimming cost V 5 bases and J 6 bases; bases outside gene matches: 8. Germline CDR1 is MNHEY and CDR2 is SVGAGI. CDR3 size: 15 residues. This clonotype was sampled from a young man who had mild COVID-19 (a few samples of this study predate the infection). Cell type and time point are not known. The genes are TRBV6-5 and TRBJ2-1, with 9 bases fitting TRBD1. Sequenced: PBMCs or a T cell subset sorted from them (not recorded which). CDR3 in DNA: TGTGCCAGCAGTCTAGGGACAGGGATAGGCAATGAGCAGTTCTTC. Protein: CASSLGTGIGNEQFF.